These 30 T cell receptor beta chains came from one sample sequenced in a study of spatial heterogeneity in lung cancer. Findings of the study overall: Tumoral mutation counts were tracked by counts of expanded intratumoral alpha and beta TCRs.

TCRdb passed the 5' RACE reads through MiXCR, listing each CDR3 protein once. The sample lists about 3,100 distinct CDR3 sequences, 9% to 9.5% occurring once. Time point of the sample: sample taken at primary tumor resection. These receptors' antigens are unknown. The source material was lung tumor tissue, sampled at surgery. The receptors were gathered from a male donor with early-stage non-small cell lung cancer.

By share of the sample, this clonotype is medium-sized. This sequence joins TRBV28 and TRBJ2-4; possibly TRBD1 for D (6 bases). The CDR3 totals 15 residues. Germline CDR1 MDHEN, CDR2 SYDVKM. V was pared by 3 bases and J by 0 bases, with 9 bases between. The CDR3 loop is CASSLRGRAKNIQYF. The CDR3 DNA is TGTGCCAGCAGTTTGAGGGGGAGAGCCAAAAACATTCAGTACTTC.

The chain couples TRBV7-2 to TRBJ2-7; no firm D call. Trimming left V 0 bases short and J 2 bases short, with 8 bases between. The germline CDR1 and CDR2 sequences are SGHTA and FQGNSA. The CDR3 is 14 amino acids. CDR3 bases: TGTGCCAGCAGCTTAGCAGGTGTCACCTACGAGCAGTACTTC. This codes for CASSLAGVTYEQYF.

Sample share makes this clonotype medium-sized. J is TRBJ2-1 and V is TRBV5-1; D is undetermined. Deletions cut 5 bases from V and 3 bases from J, with 12 bases between. The CDR3 extends over 14 amino acids. Looked up from germline, CDR1 is SGHRS and CDR2 is YFSETQ. CDR3 sequence (DNA): TGCGCCAGCAGTGTAGGCGGTGTCTACAATGAGCAGTTCTTC. Protein product: CASSVGGVYNEQFF.

The CDR3 protein is CASSLQGRNQPQHF. In DNA form, the CDR3 reads TGTGCCAGCAGTTTACAGGGGCGGAATCAGCCCCAGCATTTT. The rearrangement joins TRBV27 to TRBJ1-5, with a weak D call TRBD1 (6 bases). Trimming removed 2 bases from V and 4 bases from J, with 9 bases in between. The CDR3 totals 14 residues. Germline V gene data show CDR1 as MNHEY and CDR2 as SMNVEV (reference sequence).

The chain has TRBV12-3 or TRBV12-4 and TRBJ2-5; D not certain. CDR3 length: 11 residues. V was trimmed by 5 bases and J by 0 bases, leaving 1 base between them. The CDR3 loop is CASSHQETQYF. The DNA for the CDR3 is TGTGCCAGCAGTCACCAAGAGACCCAGTACTTC.

The table lists this clonotype with many counts. The chain has TRBV9 and TRBJ2-3, with D perhaps TRBD1 or TRBD2 (5 bases each). This CDR3 region has 13 residues. Germline CDR1 reads SGDLS; CDR2 reads YYNGEE. V gave up 3 bases and J gave up 6 bases, with 11 bases separating them. The CDR3 sequence is CASSEGTVDTQYF. In nucleotides, the CDR3 is TGTGCCAGCAGCGAGGGGACCGTGGATACGCAGTATTTT.

The V call is TRBV7-6, the J call TRBJ1-4; D uncertain. This CDR3 has 13 amino acids. V was pared by 2 bases and J by 5 bases, with 6 bases between. From germline, CDR1 is SGHVS and CDR2 FNYEAQ. The CDR3 DNA follows: TGTGCCAGCAGCTTAACGCGGAATGAAAAACTGTTTTTT. As protein: CASSLTRNEKLFF.

By frequency in the sample, this clonotype is medium-sized. CDR3 protein: CASSLYEQAGSPLHF. DNA of the CDR3: TGTGCCAGCAGCTTATACGAACAGGCGGGTTCACCCCTCCACTTT. This chain connects TRBV7-9 to TRBJ1-6; weak D call: TRBD1 (5 bases). Deletions cut 2 bases from V and 9 bases from J, with 14 bases between. Germline-derived CDR1 and CDR2 are SEHNR and FQNEAQ (reference sequence). This CDR3 spans 15 amino acids.

Turning to this clonotype: The conserved closing phenylalanine or tryptophan is absent in this CDR3, likely reflecting a read error. This rearrangement joins TRBV7-9 to TRBJ1-1, with a possible D match to TRBD1 (6 bases). Germline V gene data show CDR1 as SEHNR and CDR2 as FQNEAQ (reference sequence). The V end lost 3 bases, the J end lost 3 bases, and 20 bases lay between the germline ends. CDR3 length: 17 amino acids. The CDR3 sequence is CASSFIGGLQEDTEAFL. The CDR3 bases are TGTGCCAGCAGCTTCATAGGGGGGCTCCAGGAGGACACTGAAGCTTTCCTT.

By its share, this clonotype is medium-sized. The CDR3 region has the DNA TGTGCCAGCAGCCTTGGCAGGCCAAGCTCCTACAATGAGCAGTTCTTC. It encodes CASSLGRPSSYNEQFF. The chain joins TRBV14 to TRBJ2-1; no clear D. The CDR3 is 16 residues long. Trimming pared 4 bases from V and 0 bases from J, leaving 13 bases between. Germline-derived CDR1 and CDR2 are SGHDN and FVKESK.

This clonotype is labeled medium-sized. The chain has TRBV18 and TRBJ1-5, with 9 bases lining up with TRBD1. J lost 6 bases, V lost 4 bases, and 7 bases had no gene match. The CDR3 sequence is 15 residues long. Germline V gene lookup returns CDR1 KGHSH and CDR2 LQKENI. DNA of the CDR3: TGTGCCAGCTCACTAGGACAGGGGTCAAGTCAGCCCCAGCATTTT. This sequence encodes CASSLGQGSSQPQHF. The variable domain in full, completed from reference TRBV18 and TRBJ1-5, reads NAGVMQNPRHLVRRRGQEARLRCSPMKGHSHVYWYRQLPEEGLKFMVYLQKENIIDESGMPKERFSAEFPKEGPSILRIQQVVRGDSAAYFCASSLGQGSSQPQHFGDGTRLSIL.

This clonotype was observed at least ten times. The chain carries TRBV6-2 or TRBV6-3 and TRBJ2-3, with 7 bases matching TRBD1. V trimming: 2 bases; J trimming: 5 bases; junction bases outside the gene matches: 1. The CDR3 is 13 residues long. Germline-derived CDR1 and CDR2 are MNHEY and SVGEGT. CDR3 loop: CASSYNRGDTQYF. DNA for the CDR3: TGTGCCAGCAGTTACAACAGGGGAGATACGCAGTATTTT.

This clonotype occurred many times. This chain uses TRBV29-1 with TRBJ2-3; the D gene is possibly TRBD1 (8 bases). The CDR3 has 14 residues. Germline values: CDR1 SQVTM, CDR2 ANQGSEA. In DNA form, the CDR3 reads TGCAGGTCCCGGACAGGGAGGGTCGAGGTTGCGCAGTATTTT. It is translated as CRSRTGRVEVAQYF.

This clonotype was seen repeatedly, ten times or more. This chain uses TRBV28 with TRBJ2-7, with D perhaps matching TRBD2 (5 bases). Between the trimmed V and J ends, which lost 5 bases and 1 base, there was a span of 15 bases. The germline gives CDR1 MDHEN, CDR2 SYDVKM. The CDR3 consists of 15 residues. This chain's CDR3 is CASSLLGSGSYEQYF. In DNA form, the CDR3 reads TGTGCCAGCAGTCTCCTGGGGTCGGGATCCTACGAGCAGTACTTC.

The chain carries TRBV29-1 and TRBJ2-7; D is possibly TRBD2 (7 bases). Germline V lookup: CDR1 SQVTM, CDR2 ANQGSEA. This CDR3 has 14 residues. With 5 bases removed from V and 0 bases from J, the gap between germline ends came to 14 bases. This chain's CDR3 is CSVTSDRSSYEQYF. The DNA for the CDR3 is TGCAGCGTTACTAGCGACAGGAGCTCCTACGAGCAGTACTTC.

This clonotype is categorized as medium-sized. The chain couples TRBV29-1 to TRBJ2-2; tentative D call: TRBD2 (5 bases). Trimming pared 1 base from V and 6 bases from J, leaving 6 bases between. The CDR3 consists of 12 residues. Germline V lookup: CDR1 SQVTM, CDR2 ANQGSEA. The CDR3: CSVEARAGELFF. CDR3 sequence (DNA): TGCAGCGTTGAAGCGAGGGCCGGGGAGCTGTTTTTT.

The rearrangement joins TRBV20-1 to TRBJ1-5; tentative D call: TRBD1 (5 bases). The CDR3 has 14 amino acids. From germline, CDR1 is DFQATT and CDR2 SNEGSKA (reference sequence). The germline V and J ends were trimmed by 0 bases and 5 bases, with 11 bases remaining between them. The CDR3 here is CSARDAGSYQPQHF. CDR3 bases: TGCAGTGCTAGAGATGCAGGGTCTTATCAGCCCCAGCATTTT.

With respect to this clonotype: A much larger clone lies one base from this, so it may be a read error. This chain uses TRBV9 with TRBJ2-1; D is undetermined. The V and J ends lost 0 bases and 9 bases respectively, with 10 bases between them. CDR3 length: 13 residues. Germline assignment: CDR1 SGDLS and CDR2 YYNGEE. CDR3 sequence (DNA): TGTGCCAGCAGCGTAGGGGGAAACACTGAGCAGTTCTTC. Protein product: CASSVGGNTEQFF.

This clonotype was seen a handful of times. CDR3: CASSQEESSGNTIYF. CDR3 DNA: TGCGCCAGCAGCCAAGAAGAGAGCTCTGGAAACACCATATATTTT. The genes are TRBV4-1 and TRBJ1-3; no reliable D call. From germline, CDR1 is MGHRA and CDR2 YSYEKL. V was pared by 0 bases and J by 0 bases, with 6 bases between. The CDR3 extends over 15 amino acids.

This clonotype was detected a few times. The chain combines TRBV12-3 or TRBV12-4 with TRBJ1-4; TRBD1 aligns across 7 bases. The V segment lost 6 bases and the J segment 7 bases; nucleotides outside the gene matches: 8. The CDR3 spans 14 residues. CDR3 nucleotides: TGTGCCAGCAGCAGACAGGGAGGAGGTGAAAAACTGTTTTTT. Translated, it gives CASSRQGGGEKLFF.

This clonotype rates as large (0.1 to 1%). The chain joins TRBV30 to TRBJ2-4, with D uncertain. V dropped 2 bases and J dropped 4 bases, with 12 bases sitting between them. CDR3 length equals 14 residues. Germline assignment: CDR1 GTSNPN and CDR2 SVGIG (reference sequence). The CDR3 DNA sequence: TGTGCCTGGAGTCCCGTCTTGGGGAAAAACATTCAGTACTTC. The encoded protein is CAWSPVLGKNIQYF.

In its sample, this clonotype is medium-sized. The chain recombines TRBV28 with TRBJ2-7; 8 nucleotides match TRBD2. This CDR3 has 13 residues. V shed 7 bases, J shed 2 bases, and the junction held 4 bases outside the gene matches. Germline V gives CDR1 MDHEN, CDR2 SYDVKM. This CDR3 reads CASKKGLAYEQYF. The CDR3, as DNA: TGTGCCAGCAAAAAGGGACTAGCCTACGAGCAGTACTTC.

The chain is built from TRBV6-5 and TRBJ1-1; TRBD1 might be the D (5 bases). The CDR3 consists of 13 residues. V lost 8 bases to trimming and J lost 6 bases, with 16 bases between them. Germline CDR1 and CDR2: MNHEY and SVGAGI. Written as DNA, the CDR3 is TGTGCCAGCTACGGACGGGGCAGCGCTGAAGCTTTCTTT. It specifies CASYGRGSAEAFF.

At least ten counts were recorded for this clonotype. The chain links TRBV7-9 to TRBJ1-1; no clear D gene. This CDR3 is 14 amino acids long. CDR1 and CDR2 (germline): SEHNR, FQNEAQ (reference sequence). Trimming took off 1 base at V and 2 bases at J, with 8 bases between the two ends. The CDR3 protein is CASSLGAANTEAFF. The CDR3 region has the DNA TGTGCCAGCAGCTTAGGAGCGGCCAACACTGAAGCTTTCTTT.

The CDR3 reads CASSSQRETQYF. The CDR3 coding sequence is TGTGCCAGCTCATCGCAACGGGAGACCCAGTACTTC. V gene TRBV18 combines with J gene TRBJ2-5, with unresolved D. There are 12 residues in the CDR3. Trimming cost V 5 bases and J 5 bases, with 9 bases left between them. CDR1 and CDR2 from the germline V gene are KGHSH and LQKENI.

The chain recombines TRBV4-1 with TRBJ1-2; D ambiguous. Germline V lookup: CDR1 MGHRA, CDR2 YSYEKL. CDR3 size: 13 residues. The V end was cut by 3 bases, the J end by 0 bases, with 5 bases between. The CDR3 spells CASSQGTNYGYTF. The CDR3 nucleotides are TGCGCCAGCAGCCAGGGGACTAACTATGGCTACACCTTC.

This clonotype was counted ten times or more. This chain uses TRBV24-1 with TRBJ2-4; TRBD1 matches 8 bases. The CDR3 runs to 17 residues. Germline CDR1 and CDR2: KGHDR and SFDVKD. V gave up 2 bases and J gave up 0 bases; unmatched junction bases: 5. CDR3 in amino acids: CATSDSGDRRAKNIQYF. The DNA for the CDR3 is TGTGCCACCAGTGATTCCGGGGACAGGAGAGCCAAAAACATTCAGTACTTC.

This clonotype has just a few counts. The chain couples TRBV7-2 to TRBJ2-2; D not certain. Germline CDR1 SGHTA, CDR2 FQGNSA. Trimming pared 3 bases from V and 1 base from J, leaving 3 bases between. This CDR3 is 13 amino acids long. The CDR3 loop reads CASSFLNTGELFF. CDR3 sequence (DNA): TGTGCCAGCAGCTTTCTGAACACCGGGGAGCTGTTTTTT.

This clonotype counts as medium-sized (0.01 to 0.1%). DNA of the CDR3: TGTGCCAGCAGTTACGGGACAGGGGGCGCAGGGCAGTACTTC. It specifies CASSYGTGGAGQYF. The J gene is TRBJ2-7, the V gene TRBV11-2; 12 positions agree with TRBD1. With 6 bases clipped from V and 9 bases from J, the junction kept 9 bases outside the gene matches. Germline V gives CDR1 SGHAT, CDR2 FQNNGV. CDR3 length equals 14 residues.

Judged by abundance, this clonotype is large. The CDR3 sequence is CASSSGGDNEQFF. The CDR3 bases are TGTGCCAGCAGCAGCGGGGGGGACAATGAGCAGTTCTTC. The chain is built from TRBV6-1 and TRBJ2-1, with 10 bases fitting TRBD2. V lost 6 bases, J lost 5 bases, and 1 base stayed unmatched. The germline CDR1 and CDR2 sequences are MNHNS and SASEGT. The CDR3 spans 13 residues.